This note documents a single T cell receptor (beta chain) sequence. This record comes from a study of CD8 T cells in Susac syndrome. CDR3 length equals 13 residues. V was trimmed by 2 bases and J by 13 bases, leaving 12 bases between them. Germline loops: CDR1 MNHEY, CDR2 SMNVEV (reference sequence). The authors sequenced TCR beta from blood CD8+ and CD4+ T cells. The multiple sclerosis control group consisted of treatment-naive patients whose relapsing-remitting disease, which was either stable or active, fulfilled revised McDonald criteria. Negative isolation yielded CD4+ and CD8+ T cells, and FACS enriched TEMRA cells. An input of about 0.45 to 1 ug of RNA was subjected to reverse transcription using random hexamers. Amplification of TCR beta CDR3 was carried out by immunoSEQ multiplex PCR, which covered 54 Vbeta and 13 Jbeta segments. TCRdb used MiXCR to reprocess the immunoSEQ multiplex PCR reads, holding one entry per CDR3 protein. The top ten hold roughly 0.094% of the sample, which has over 150,000 distinct CDR3 sequences, roughly 92% seen once.

The sequence was obtained from a human donor with multiple sclerosis. The chain carries TRBV27 and TRBJ1-6; the D is unclear. Sequences were obtained from CD4+ T cells from PBMCs. CDR3 protein: CASSLEGYSPLHF. Here the CDR3 DNA reads TGTGCCAGCAGTTTAGAGGGTTACTCGCCCCTCCACTTT.